Below are 20 T cell receptor beta chains sequenced from a single sample in a study of cytomegalovirus exposure and HLA in healthy donors. 60 Vbeta and 13 Jbeta primers were used in PCR. The repertoire was sequenced with immunoSEQ multiplex PCR; TCRdb's copy has only in-frame clones and lacks some. The sample lists some 130,000 clones, 82% occurring once. The sequencing input was PBMCs. The receptors come from a woman aged 50 to 60 in good health and CMV-seropositive.

The gene calls are TRBV18 and TRBJ1-2; TRBD1 agrees at 9 bases. The J segment lost 8 bases and the V segment lost 3 bases, leaving 7 bases of the junction unmatched. CDR3 length: 14 residues. The germline V gene encodes CDR1 KGHSH and CDR2 LQKENI. This CDR3 reads CASSPRTGVEGYTF. In DNA form, the CDR3 reads TGTGCCAGCTCACCGAGGACAGGGGTGGAGGGCTACACCTTC.

The chain uses TRBV29-1 and TRBJ2-7; TRBD1 aligns across 9 bases. Per germline, CDR1 SQVTM and CDR2 ANQGSEA. This CDR3 spans 15 amino acids. V dropped 6 bases and J dropped 3; count of bases not matched to a gene: 12. The CDR3 coding sequence is TGCAGCGTCGGCCGAGGAACAGGGGGCTTCTACGAGCAGTACTTC. Its translation: CSVGRGTGGFYEQYF.

The gene calls are TRBV9 and TRBJ1-6; tentatively, D is TRBD1 (6 bases). The V gene's germline CDR1 is SGDLS and CDR2 YYNGEE. Trimming pared 0 bases from V and 8 bases from J, leaving 9 bases between. The CDR3 totals 14 residues. This chain's CDR3 is CASSVDPGDSPLHF. The CDR3 DNA is TGTGCCAGCAGCGTAGATCCAGGGGATTCACCCCTCCACTTT.

The chain recombines TRBV28 with TRBJ2-5; D is uncertain. TRBJ2-7 explains the end of the DNA better; the J call may be wrong. The germline CDR1 and CDR2 sequences are MDHEN and SYDVKM. CDR3 length: 15 residues. The CDR3 is CASSLAGELSYEQYF. Written as DNA, the CDR3 is TGTGCCAGCAGTCTTGCAGGTGAGCTCTCCTACGAGCAGTACTTC.

The chain couples TRBV7-2 to TRBJ2-3, with D perhaps TRBD2 (6 bases). V lost 1 base, J lost 2 bases, and 7 bases lay in between. The length of the CDR3 is 14 residues. The V gene's germline CDR1 is SGHTA and CDR2 FQGNSA. The CDR3 reads CASSLGGTTDTQYF. CDR3 coding DNA: TGTGCCAGCAGCTTAGGCGGGACCACAGATACGCAGTATTTT.

The chain joins TRBV30 to TRBJ1-2, with 7 bases fitting TRBD1. The J segment lost 3 bases and the V segment lost 0 bases, leaving 7 bases of the junction unmatched. Germline V CDR1 and CDR2: GTSNPN, SVGIG (reference sequence). The length of the CDR3 is 15 residues. This CDR3 is CAWSVVGQIYYGYTF. The DNA of the CDR3 is TGTGCCTGGAGTGTAGTGGGACAGATATACTATGGCTACACCTTC.

The V gene is TRBV1, the J gene TRBJ2-2; TRBD2 is the table's D call, not checked against the DNA. TRBV1 is annotated as a pseudogene. The CDR3 consists of 21 residues. In nucleotides, the CDR3 is TGCACCAGCAGCTATAGAGGGCCGGGACTAGCGGGAGAATGGTACACCGGGGAGCTGTTTTTT. Residues: CTSSYRGPGLAGEWYTGELFF.

This clone has a single count. The chain is built from TRBV12-5 and TRBJ2-1; TRBD2 aligns across 12 bases. V was pared by 6 bases and J by 5 bases, with 5 bases of the junction left unmatched. The CDR3 runs to 15 residues. The V gene's germline CDR1 is LGHNT and CDR2 FRNRAP. CDR3 sequence: CASGLAGGRDNEQFF. CDR3 nucleotide sequence: TGTGCTAGTGGCCTAGCGGGAGGGAGGGACAATGAGCAGTTCTTC.

This clone was counted only a few times. The chain recombines TRBV12-5 with TRBJ2-5; D perhaps matches TRBD1 (6 bases). Trimming took 6 bases from V and 2 from J, leaving 13 bases between them. Germline V CDR1 and CDR2: LGHNT, FRNRAP. The CDR3 has 14 amino acids. The CDR3 here is CASGLNTGQETQYF. DNA for the CDR3: TGTGCTAGTGGCCTCAATACAGGGCAAGAGACCCAGTACTTC.

This chain connects TRBV5-1 to TRBJ1-1, with D tentatively TRBD1 (6 bases). The CDR3 runs to 16 residues. Trimming cost V 2 bases and J 2 bases, with 16 bases left between them. From germline, CDR1 is SGHRS and CDR2 YFSETQ. CDR3 DNA sequence: TGCGCCAGCAGCTTCGGTCCGGTGGGGGCTAACACTGAAGCTTTCTTT. This translates into CASSFGPVGANTEAFF.

The chain recombines TRBV6-5 with TRBJ1-2; D is possibly TRBD1 (5 bases). The ends were cut back, 7 bases at V and 1 base at J, with 16 bases in the middle. The CDR3 extends over 15 amino acids. Germline V gene sequence: CDR1 MNHEY, CDR2 SVGAGI. The CDR3 sequence: CASKTGQGDNYGYTF. The CDR3, as DNA: TGTGCCAGCAAGACCGGGCAGGGCGATAACTATGGCTACACCTTC.

Note on this clone: The same CDR3 is also encoded by other DNA sequences in this sample. The rearrangement links TRBV9 to TRBJ2-7; D is unresolved. CDR3 size: 13 residues. Germline V CDR1 and CDR2: SGDLS, YYNGEE. V lost 0 bases and J lost 3, with 7 bases in between. The CDR3 coding sequence is TGTGCCAGCAGCGTAGGAGCAGGCTACGAGCAGTACTTC. Translated, it gives CASSVGAGYEQYF.

The sample holds a few counts of this clone. This chain connects TRBV5-1 to TRBJ2-3; 9 bases are shared with TRBD2. Germline-derived CDR1 and CDR2 are SGHRS and YFSETQ. The CDR3 sequence is 15 residues long. After removal of 6 bases from V and 2 bases from J, the junction contained 7 bases not matched to a gene. Written as DNA, the CDR3 is TGCGCCAGCAAATTCCTAGCGGGGTCCACAGATACGCAGTATTTT. Protein sequence: CASKFLAGSTDTQYF.

The CDR3 region is CAWRTGSGPQHF. The CDR3 nucleotides read TGTGCCTGGAGGACAGGTTCAGGGCCCCAGCATTTT. The chain joins TRBV30 to TRBJ1-5, with D possibly TRBD1 on 6 matching bases. V dropped 3 bases and J dropped 9 bases, with 12 bases sitting between them. Germline CDR1 is GTSNPN and CDR2 is SVGIG (reference sequence). The CDR3 totals 12 residues.

This clone was seen a single time. The CDR3 region is CASSYGASSYEQYF. The DNA for the CDR3 is TGTGCCAGCAGTTACGGGGCTAGCTCCTACGAGCAGTACTTC. The chain couples TRBV6-5 to TRBJ2-7; a possible D gene is TRBD1 (5 bases). The CDR3 is made up of 14 amino acids. V was shortened by 2 bases and J by 0 bases, with 8 bases between the two germline ends. The germline CDR1 and CDR2 sequences are MNHEY and SVGAGI.

The V gene is TRBV7-2, the J gene TRBJ1-5, with D tentatively TRBD1 (5 bases). Trimming took 0 bases from V and 3 from J, leaving 6 bases between them. Per the germline V gene, CDR1 is SGHTA and CDR2 is FQGNSA. The CDR3 consists of 14 residues. DNA of the CDR3: TGTGCCAGCAGCTTAGCAGGGGTCAATCAGCCCCAGCATTTT. Encoded protein: CASSLAGVNQPQHF.

V is TRBV6-5 and J is TRBJ2-3; 7 bases fit TRBD1. Germline V lookup: CDR1 MNHEY, CDR2 SVGAGI. The V and J ends lost 7 bases and 3 bases, in that order; junction bases with no gene match: 7. The CDR3 has 14 amino acids. For the CDR3, the DNA is TGTGCCAGCAAGACAGGGATTCATACAGATACGCAGTATTTT. It specifies CASKTGIHTDTQYF.

This chain joins TRBV4-1 and TRBJ2-7; 7 nucleotides match TRBD1. This CDR3 comprises 15 residues. Germline V gene sequence: CDR1 MGHRA, CDR2 YSYEKL. Germline trimming cut 0 bases from V and 3 bases from J; bases unmatched to any gene: 5. This chain's CDR3 is CASSQEDRRGYEQYF. DNA of the CDR3: TGCGCCAGCAGCCAAGAGGACAGGAGAGGCTACGAGCAGTACTTC.

The chain employs TRBV28 and TRBJ1-5; no firm D call. CDR3 length: 15 amino acids. The V end lost 1 base, the J end lost 4 bases, and 11 bases lay between the germline ends. Germline V CDR1 and CDR2: MDHEN, SYDVKM. The CDR3 loop is CASSLSGPGNQPQHF. CDR3 sequence (DNA): TGTGCCAGCAGTTTATCAGGTCCTGGGAATCAGCCCCAGCATTTT. The full variable domain, completed using reference TRBV28 and TRBJ1-5, is DVKVTQSSRYLVKRTGEKVFLECVQDMDHENMFWYRQDPGLGLRLIYFSYDVKMKEKGDIPEGYSVSREKKERFSLILESASTNQTSMYLCASSLSGPGNQPQHFGDGTRLSIL.

The rearrangement uses TRBV27 and TRBJ1-5, with D possibly TRBD1 on 6 matching bases. The germline V gene has CDR1 MNHEY and CDR2 SMNVEV (reference sequence). V was trimmed by 4 bases and J by 6 bases, leaving 10 bases between them. This CDR3 has 13 residues. The CDR3 DNA sequence: TGTGCCAGCAGTTCCGGGACAATTCAGCCCCAGCATTTT. Protein sequence: CASSSGTIQPQHF.